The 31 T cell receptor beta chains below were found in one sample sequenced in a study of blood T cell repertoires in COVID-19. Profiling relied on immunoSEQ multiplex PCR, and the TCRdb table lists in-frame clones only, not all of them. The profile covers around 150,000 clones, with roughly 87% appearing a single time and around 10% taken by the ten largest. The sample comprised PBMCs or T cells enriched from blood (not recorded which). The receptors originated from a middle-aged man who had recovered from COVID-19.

CDR3 amino acids: CASSFAPEGVSDEQFF. In DNA form, the CDR3 reads TGCGCCAGCAGCTTCGCTCCTGAGGGGGTTTCGGATGAGCAGTTCTTC. The chain joins TRBV5-1 to TRBJ2-1; D may be TRBD1 (6 bases). The germline V and J ends were trimmed by 2 bases and 8 bases, with 20 bases remaining between them. Germline V gene lookup returns CDR1 SGHRS and CDR2 YFSETQ. The CDR3 loop spans 16 amino acids.

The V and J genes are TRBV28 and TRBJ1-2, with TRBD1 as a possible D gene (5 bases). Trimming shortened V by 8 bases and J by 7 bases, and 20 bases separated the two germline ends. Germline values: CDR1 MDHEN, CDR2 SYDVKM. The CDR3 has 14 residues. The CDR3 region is CASGGWQGRPGYTF. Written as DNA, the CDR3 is TGTGCCAGCGGTGGATGGCAGGGAAGACCTGGCTACACCTTC.

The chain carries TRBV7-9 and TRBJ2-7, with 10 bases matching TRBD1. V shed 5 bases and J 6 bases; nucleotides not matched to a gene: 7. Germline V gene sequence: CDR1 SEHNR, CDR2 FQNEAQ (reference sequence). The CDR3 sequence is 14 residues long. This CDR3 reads CASSPPDRGGEQYF. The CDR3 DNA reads TGTGCCAGCAGCCCACCGGACAGGGGGGGCGAGCAGTACTTC.

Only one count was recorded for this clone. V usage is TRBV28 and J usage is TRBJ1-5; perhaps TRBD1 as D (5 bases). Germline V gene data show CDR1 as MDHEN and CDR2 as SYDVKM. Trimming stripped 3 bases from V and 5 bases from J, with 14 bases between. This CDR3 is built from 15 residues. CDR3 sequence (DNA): TGTGCCAGCAGTTTGGGGGGGTATTATGATCAGCCCCAGCATTTT. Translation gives CASSLGGYYDQPQHF.

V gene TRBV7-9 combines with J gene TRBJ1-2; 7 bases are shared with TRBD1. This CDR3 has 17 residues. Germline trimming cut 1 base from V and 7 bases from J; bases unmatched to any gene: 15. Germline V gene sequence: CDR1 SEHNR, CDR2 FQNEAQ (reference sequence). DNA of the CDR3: TGTGCCAGCAGCTTAGGTCCCGGGACAGCCTTCGGAGCTGGCTACACCTTC. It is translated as CASSLGPGTAFGAGYTF.

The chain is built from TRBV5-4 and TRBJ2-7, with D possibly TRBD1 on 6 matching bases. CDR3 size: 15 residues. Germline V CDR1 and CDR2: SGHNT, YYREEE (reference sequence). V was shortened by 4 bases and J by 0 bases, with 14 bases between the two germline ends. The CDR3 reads CASSATGQRSYEQYF. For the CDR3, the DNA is TGTGCCAGCAGCGCTACGGGACAACGCTCCTACGAGCAGTACTTC.

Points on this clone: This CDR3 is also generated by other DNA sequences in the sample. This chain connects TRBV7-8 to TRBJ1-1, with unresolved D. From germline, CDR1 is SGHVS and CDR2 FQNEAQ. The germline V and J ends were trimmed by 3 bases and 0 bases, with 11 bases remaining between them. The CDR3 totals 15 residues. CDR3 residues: CASSFLPGMNTEAFF. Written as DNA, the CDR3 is TGTGCCAGCAGCTTCCTGCCGGGGATGAACACTGAAGCTTTCTTT.

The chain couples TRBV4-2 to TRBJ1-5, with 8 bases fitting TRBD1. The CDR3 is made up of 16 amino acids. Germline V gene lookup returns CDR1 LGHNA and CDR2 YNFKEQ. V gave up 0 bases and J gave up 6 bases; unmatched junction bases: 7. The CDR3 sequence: CASSQDIGTGIQPQHF. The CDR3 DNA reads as TGTGCCAGCAGCCAAGATATCGGGACAGGTATTCAGCCCCAGCATTTT.

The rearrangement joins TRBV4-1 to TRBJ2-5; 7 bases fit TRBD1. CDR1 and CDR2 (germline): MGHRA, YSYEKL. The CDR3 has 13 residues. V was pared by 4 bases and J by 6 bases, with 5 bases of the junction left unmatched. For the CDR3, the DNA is TGCGCCAGCAGCCTGACAGGGCCCAAGACCCAGTACTTC. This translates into CASSLTGPKTQYF.

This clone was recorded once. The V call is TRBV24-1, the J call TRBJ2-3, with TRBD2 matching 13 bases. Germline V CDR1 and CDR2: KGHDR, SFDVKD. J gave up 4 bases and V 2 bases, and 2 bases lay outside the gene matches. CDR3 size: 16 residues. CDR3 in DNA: TGTGCCACCAGTGATTGGACTAGCGGGAGCGCAGATACGCAGTATTTT. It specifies CATSDWTSGSADTQYF.

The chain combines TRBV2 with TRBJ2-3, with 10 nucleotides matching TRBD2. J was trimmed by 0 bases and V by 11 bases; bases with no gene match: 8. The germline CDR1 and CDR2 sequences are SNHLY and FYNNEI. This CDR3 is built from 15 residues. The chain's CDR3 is CARNKAGGSTDTQYF. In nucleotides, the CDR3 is TGTGCCCGAAACAAAGCGGGGGGGAGCACAGATACGCAGTATTTT.

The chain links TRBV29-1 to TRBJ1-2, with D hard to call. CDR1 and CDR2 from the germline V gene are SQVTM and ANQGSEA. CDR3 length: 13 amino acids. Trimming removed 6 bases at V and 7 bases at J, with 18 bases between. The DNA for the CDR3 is TGCAGCGTCCCGGAGGTGGGCCGGGGTGGCTACACCTTC. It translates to CSVPEVGRGGYTF.

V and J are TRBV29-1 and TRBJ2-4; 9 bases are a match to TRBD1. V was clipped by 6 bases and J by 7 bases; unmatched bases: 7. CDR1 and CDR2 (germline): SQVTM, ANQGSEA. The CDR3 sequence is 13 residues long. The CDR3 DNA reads TGCAGCGTCGATACAGGGGGCACTAACATTCAGTACTTC. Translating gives CSVDTGGTNIQYF.

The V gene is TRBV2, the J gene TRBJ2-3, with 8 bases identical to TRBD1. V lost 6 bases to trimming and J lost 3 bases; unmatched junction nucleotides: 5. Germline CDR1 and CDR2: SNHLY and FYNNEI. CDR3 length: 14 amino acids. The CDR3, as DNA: TGTGCCAGCAGGACAGGGGACCAAACAGATACGCAGTATTTT. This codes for CASRTGDQTDTQYF.

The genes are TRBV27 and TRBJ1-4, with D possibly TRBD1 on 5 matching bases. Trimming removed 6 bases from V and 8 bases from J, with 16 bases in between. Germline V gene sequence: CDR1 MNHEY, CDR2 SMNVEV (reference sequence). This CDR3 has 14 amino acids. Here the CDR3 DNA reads TGTGCCAGCAGCATCGACAGAGGCAGGGAAAAACTGTTTTTT. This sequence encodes CASSIDRGREKLFF.

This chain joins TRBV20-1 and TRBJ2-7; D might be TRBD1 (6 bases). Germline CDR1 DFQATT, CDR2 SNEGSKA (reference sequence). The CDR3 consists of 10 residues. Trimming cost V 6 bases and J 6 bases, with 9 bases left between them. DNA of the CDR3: TGCAGTGCCAGGGGTAGCGAGCAGTACTTC. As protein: CSARGSEQYF.

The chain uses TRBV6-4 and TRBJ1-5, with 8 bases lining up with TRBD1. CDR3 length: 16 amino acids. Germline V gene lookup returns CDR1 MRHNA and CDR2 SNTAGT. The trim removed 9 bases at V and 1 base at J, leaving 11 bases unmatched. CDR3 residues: CASIRTGRESNQPQHF. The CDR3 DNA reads TGTGCCAGTATCAGGACAGGGCGGGAAAGCAATCAGCCCCAGCATTTT.

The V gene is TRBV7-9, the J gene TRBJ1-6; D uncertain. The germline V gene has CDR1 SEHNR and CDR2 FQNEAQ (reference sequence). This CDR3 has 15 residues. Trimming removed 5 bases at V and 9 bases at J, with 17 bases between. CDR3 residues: CASSPAPLGSSPLHF. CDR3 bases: TGTGCCAGCAGCCCCGCCCCCTTAGGGAGTTCACCCCTCCACTTT.

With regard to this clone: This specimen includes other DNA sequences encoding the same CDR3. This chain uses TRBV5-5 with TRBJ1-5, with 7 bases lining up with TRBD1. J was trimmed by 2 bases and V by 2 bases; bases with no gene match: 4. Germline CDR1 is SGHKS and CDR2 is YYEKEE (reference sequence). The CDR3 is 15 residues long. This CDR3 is CASSLEGAGNQPQHF. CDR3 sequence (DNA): TGTGCCAGCAGCTTAGAGGGGGCTGGCAATCAGCCCCAGCATTTT.

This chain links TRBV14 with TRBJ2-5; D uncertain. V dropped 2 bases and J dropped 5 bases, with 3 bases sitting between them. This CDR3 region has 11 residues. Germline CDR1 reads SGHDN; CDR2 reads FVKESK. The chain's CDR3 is CASSQSETQYF. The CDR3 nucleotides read TGTGCCAGCAGCCAAAGCGAGACCCAGTACTTC.

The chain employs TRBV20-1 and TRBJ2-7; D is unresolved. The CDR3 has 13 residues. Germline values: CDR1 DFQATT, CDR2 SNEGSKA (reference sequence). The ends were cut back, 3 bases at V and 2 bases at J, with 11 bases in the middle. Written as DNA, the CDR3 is TGCAGTGCTAGTTCGTCCAGTGCCTACGAGCAGTACTTC. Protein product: CSASSSSAYEQYF.

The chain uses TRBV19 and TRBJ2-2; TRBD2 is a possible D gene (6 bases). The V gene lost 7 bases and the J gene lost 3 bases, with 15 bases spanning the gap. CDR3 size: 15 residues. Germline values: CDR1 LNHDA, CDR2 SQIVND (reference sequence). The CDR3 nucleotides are TGTGCCAGTATGGTGGAGGGGCCACACACCGGGGAGCTGTTTTTT. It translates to CASMVEGPHTGELFF.

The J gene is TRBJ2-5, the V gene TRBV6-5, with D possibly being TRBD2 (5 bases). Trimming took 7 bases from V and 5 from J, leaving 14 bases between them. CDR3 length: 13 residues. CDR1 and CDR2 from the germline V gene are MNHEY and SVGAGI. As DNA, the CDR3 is TGTGCCAGCATTACTAGGGTTGAGGAGACCCAGTACTTC. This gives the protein CASITRVEETQYF.

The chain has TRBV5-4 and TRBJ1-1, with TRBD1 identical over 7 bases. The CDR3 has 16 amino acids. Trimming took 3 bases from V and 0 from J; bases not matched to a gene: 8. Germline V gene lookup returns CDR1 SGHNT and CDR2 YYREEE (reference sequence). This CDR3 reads CASSWDSPTMNTEAFF. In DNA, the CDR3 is TGTGCCAGCAGCTGGGACAGTCCCACCATGAACACTGAAGCTTTCTTT.

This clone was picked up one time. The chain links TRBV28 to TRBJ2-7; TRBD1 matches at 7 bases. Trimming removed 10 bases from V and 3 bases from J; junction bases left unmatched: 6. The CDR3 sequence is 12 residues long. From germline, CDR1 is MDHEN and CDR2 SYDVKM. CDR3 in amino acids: CATRTGVYEQYF. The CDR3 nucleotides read TGTGCCACCCGGACAGGCGTCTACGAGCAGTACTTC.

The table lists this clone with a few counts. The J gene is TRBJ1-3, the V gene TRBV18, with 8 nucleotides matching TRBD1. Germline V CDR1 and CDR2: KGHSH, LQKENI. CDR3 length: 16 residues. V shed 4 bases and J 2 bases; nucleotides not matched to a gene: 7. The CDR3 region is CASSHLDRAAGNTIYF. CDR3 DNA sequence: TGTGCCAGCTCACATCTGGACAGGGCGGCTGGAAACACCATATATTTT.

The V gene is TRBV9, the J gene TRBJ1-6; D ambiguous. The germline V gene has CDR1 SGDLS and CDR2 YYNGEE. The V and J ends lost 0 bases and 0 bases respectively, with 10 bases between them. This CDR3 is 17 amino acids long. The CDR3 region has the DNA TGTGCCAGCAGCGTAGCGGTTACGAGCTCCTATAATTCACCCCTCCACTTT. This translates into CASSVAVTSSYNSPLHF.

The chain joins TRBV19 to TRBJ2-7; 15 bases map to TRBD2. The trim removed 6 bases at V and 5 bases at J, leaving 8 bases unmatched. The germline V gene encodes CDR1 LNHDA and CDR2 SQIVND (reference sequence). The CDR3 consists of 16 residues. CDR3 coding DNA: TGTGCCAGTAGCGGGGAGGGACTAGCGGGAGGCAACGAGCAGTACTTC. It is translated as CASSGEGLAGGNEQYF.

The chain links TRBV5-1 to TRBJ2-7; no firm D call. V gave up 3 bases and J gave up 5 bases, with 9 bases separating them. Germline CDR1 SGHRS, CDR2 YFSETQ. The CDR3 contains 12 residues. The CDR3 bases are TGCGCCAGCAGCTCCCGGTTGGACGAGCAGTACTTC. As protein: CASSSRLDEQYF.

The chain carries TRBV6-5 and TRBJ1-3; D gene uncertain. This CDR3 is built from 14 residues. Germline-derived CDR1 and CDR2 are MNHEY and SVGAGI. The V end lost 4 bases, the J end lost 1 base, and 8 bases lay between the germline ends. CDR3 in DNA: TGTGCCAGCAGTTCGGGGTTATCTGGAAACACCATATATTTT. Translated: CASSSGLSGNTIYF.

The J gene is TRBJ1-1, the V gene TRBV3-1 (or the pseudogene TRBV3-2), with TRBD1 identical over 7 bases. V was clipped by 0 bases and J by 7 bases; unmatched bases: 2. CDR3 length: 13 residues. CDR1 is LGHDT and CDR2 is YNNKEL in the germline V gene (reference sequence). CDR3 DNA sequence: TGTGCCAGCAGCCAAGACCAGGGGGGTGAAGCTTTCTTT. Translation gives CASSQDQGGEAFF.